This T cell receptor (beta chain) was sequenced during a study of control samples from healthy donors and cancer patients. Clones were sequenced by immunoSEQ multiplex PCR, and TCRdb holds only the in-frame ones, with some missing. In total, the table holds about 210,000 clones. CDR3 length: 13 amino acids. With V trimmed by 3 bases and J by 8 bases, 6 bases remained unmatched. The TCR comes from a woman under 40 in good health. This chain uses TRBV12-3 or TRBV12-4 with TRBJ1-2; 7 bases map to TRBD1. The sequenced material came from blood. The DNA for the CDR3 is TGTGCCAGCAGTTTTTTACAGGGGATAGGCTACACCTTC. Translation gives CASSFLQGIGYTF.